This T cell receptor (beta chain) was captured by sequencing in a study of T cells in lung cancer brain metastases. The wider study: Median interval between primary and brain metastasis specimen acquisition was less than 400 days.

This clone was counted a few times. Its antigen remains unknown. Findings and caveats of the study: Preoperative corticosteroid effects on brain metastasis T cell infiltration were not controlled.

Resection was for synchronous oligometastatic disease or a late solitary brain metastasis recurrence. Patients with a history of multiple malignancies were excluded. V dropped 0 bases and J dropped 0 bases, with 9 bases sitting between them. The CDR3 has 15 amino acids. In germline, CDR1 is SGDLS, CDR2 YYNGEE. The assay was immunoSEQ multiplex PCR, and TCRdb's table has in-frame clones only and misses some. The sample consists of more than 5,000 clones, over 75% of them appearing once. The sequenced material came from tumor tissue from a brain metastasis. The J gene is TRBJ1-2, the V gene TRBV9; D is perhaps TRBD1 (5 bases). The TCR sequence derives from a woman aged 50 to 65 with non-small cell lung cancer that had spread to the brain. CDR3 in DNA: TGTGCCAGCAGCGTAGGGGGACTTTCTAACTATGGCTACACCTTC. Protein: CASSVGGLSNYGYTF.